This T cell receptor (beta chain) came from a study of T cell responses to AZD1222 COVID-19 vaccine. CDR3 length: 17 amino acids. V lost 1 base to trimming and J lost 4 bases; unmatched junction nucleotides: 8. Per germline, CDR1 SGHNT and CDR2 YYREEE (reference sequence). The study's findings and limits: Spike-specific TCR breadth and depth rose after two AZD1222 doses.

Points on this clone: Its antigen is as yet unknown.

Some clones are missing from TCRdb's copy, which holds only in-frame ones; the method was immunoSEQ multiplex PCR. The sample lists 70,000 to 100,000 clones, approximately 83% occurring once. The gene calls are TRBV5-4 and TRBJ2-3, with 11 bases lining up with TRBD2. The TCR was taken from an adult who received the AZD1222 COVID-19 vaccine. The specimen comprised peripheral blood, sampled 28 days after the second AZD1222 dose. CDR3 DNA: TGTGCCAGCAGCTTGACCCTACTAGCGGGAGTGCCAGATACGCAGTATTTT. As protein: CASSLTLLAGVPDTQYF.